The 15 T cell receptor beta chains presented below share a single source sample, sequenced in a study of blood T cell repertoires in COVID-19. Data came from immunoSEQ multiplex PCR; TCRdb stores just in-frame clones and leaves some out. In the table there are 230,000 or so clones, roughly 90% of which are singletons. Sequenced material: peripheral blood. These receptors were collected from a woman aged 55-70 years with COVID-19, enrolled during active disease.

The genes are TRBV2 and TRBJ1-1, with a tentative D call TRBD1 (5 bases). The CDR3 has 13 amino acids. The germline gives CDR1 SNHLY, CDR2 FYNNEI. Trimming took off 10 bases at V and 3 bases at J, with 15 bases between the two ends. In nucleotides, the CDR3 is TGTGCCACCCAGACAGAAAGGGACACTGAAGCTTTCTTT. It encodes CATQTERDTEAFF. The complete variable domain, with remaining parts taken from reference TRBV2 and TRBJ1-1, reads EPEVTQTPSHQVTQMGQEVILRCVPISNHLYFYWYRQILGQKVEFLVSFYNNEISEKSEIFDDQFSVERPDGSNFTLKIRSTKLEDSAMYFCATQTERDTEAFFGQGTRLTVV.

This chain uses TRBV5-1 with TRBJ2-3, with 10 bases identical to TRBD2. Trimming cost V 2 bases and J 4 bases; bases outside gene matches: 10. This CDR3 comprises 17 residues. The germline CDR1 and CDR2 sequences are SGHRS and YFSETQ. In DNA form, the CDR3 reads TGCGCCAGCAGCTTAGCTCCCCCAGCGGGGGGGTCAGATACGCAGTATTTT. Encoded protein: CASSLAPPAGGSDTQYF.

The chain links TRBV4-2 to TRBJ2-1, with TRBD2 identical over 11 bases. Trimming took 1 base from V and 5 from J; bases not matched to a gene: 4. The CDR3 extends over 16 amino acids. The germline gives CDR1 LGHNA, CDR2 YNFKEQ. CDR3 sequence: CASSQVLAGGHNEQFF. CDR3 nucleotides: TGTGCCAGCAGCCAAGTGCTAGCGGGGGGTCACAATGAGCAGTTCTTC.

This chain connects TRBV7-9 to TRBJ1-1, with 7 bases fitting TRBD1. Germline V gene sequence: CDR1 SEHNR, CDR2 FQNEAQ (reference sequence). V gave up 1 base and J gave up 8 bases; unmatched junction bases: 1. The CDR3 is made up of 12 amino acids. The CDR3 spells CASSLVGQEAFF. The CDR3, as DNA: TGTGCCAGCAGCTTAGTGGGACAGGAAGCTTTCTTT. Complete variable domain (other parts from reference TRBV7-9 and TRBJ1-1): DTGVSQNPRHKITKRGQNVTFRCDPISEHNRLYWYRQTLGQGPEFLTYFQNEAQLEKSRLLSDRFSAERPKGSFSTLEIQRTEQGDSAMYLCASSLVGQEAFFGQGTRLTVV.

A few counts support this clone. This chain connects TRBV6-2 or TRBV6-3 to TRBJ1-2; D unclear. The V end lost 0 bases, the J end lost 6 bases, and 14 bases lay between the germline ends. CDR1 is MNHEY, CDR2 SVGEGT, per germline. CDR3 length equals 15 residues. The CDR3 loop reads CASSYSNPSTHGYTF. The CDR3 bases are TGTGCCAGCAGTTACTCGAATCCCTCCACTCATGGCTACACCTTC.

The chain joins TRBV3-1 (or the pseudogene TRBV3-2) to TRBJ1-2; 8 bases agree with TRBD1. The CDR3 extends over 15 amino acids. The germline CDR1 and CDR2 sequences are LGHDT and YNNKEL (reference sequence). V was pared by 4 bases and J by 2 bases, with 6 bases of the junction left unmatched. The CDR3 reads CASSRLGQENYGYTF. The CDR3 DNA reads TGTGCCAGCAGCCGCCTGGGACAGGAAAACTATGGCTACACCTTC.

The chain is built from TRBV7-9 and TRBJ1-2, with unresolved D. CDR3 length: 12 residues. V lost 3 bases and J lost 6, with 8 bases in between. Germline loops: CDR1 SEHNR, CDR2 FQNEAQ (reference sequence). As DNA, the CDR3 is TGTGCCAGCAGCTTGGCAGGCAATGGCTACACCTTC. The encoded protein is CASSLAGNGYTF.

The gene calls are TRBV4-3 and TRBJ1-1; D not certain. Germline V gene sequence: CDR1 LGHNA, CDR2 YSLEER. The V gene lost 1 base and the J gene lost 3 bases, with 6 bases spanning the gap. This CDR3 contains 13 residues. CDR3 sequence reads: CASSQGRDTEAFF. In DNA form, the CDR3 reads TGCGCCAGCAGCCAAGGGAGGGACACTGAAGCTTTCTTT.

The chain is built from TRBV7-2 and TRBJ2-5; D is perhaps TRBD1 (6 bases). Germline-derived CDR1 and CDR2 are SGHTA and FQGNSA. The CDR3 loop spans 15 amino acids. Trimming removed 3 bases from V and 1 base from J, with 12 bases in between. The CDR3: CASSFRTEIQETQYF. CDR3 DNA: TGTGCCAGCAGCTTCAGGACAGAGATCCAAGAGACCCAGTACTTC.

The chain uses TRBV12-3 or TRBV12-4 and TRBJ1-5; 8 bases map to TRBD1. The V gene end was trimmed by 6 bases and the J gene end by 7 bases; junction bases not matched to a gene: 5. CDR3 size: 13 residues. For the CDR3, the DNA is TGTGCCAGCAGCCCACAGGGGGAACAGCCCCAGCATTTT. Residues: CASSPQGEQPQHF.

V is TRBV10-3 and J is TRBJ2-1; 12 nucleotides agree with TRBD2. V lost 5 bases, J lost 8 bases, and 4 bases stayed unmatched. Germline-derived CDR1 and CDR2 are ENHRY and SYGVKD. This CDR3 has 14 residues. In nucleotides, the CDR3 is TGTGCCATCAGTTCTAGCGGGGGGGCTTATGAGCAGTTCTTC. This sequence encodes CAISSSGGAYEQFF.

This clone has only a few counts. This chain joins TRBV4-2 and TRBJ1-2, with D possibly being TRBD1 (6 bases). Looked up from germline, CDR1 is LGHNA and CDR2 is YNFKEQ. This CDR3 has 16 amino acids. With 1 base removed from V and 3 bases from J, the gap between germline ends came to 15 bases. CDR3 region: CASSQGGFGGYYGYTF. CDR3 DNA sequence: TGTGCCAGCAGCCAAGGGGGTTTTGGGGGCTACTATGGCTACACCTTC.

Only a few counts were recorded for this clone. This chain uses TRBV12-3 or TRBV12-4 with TRBJ1-2; no clear D. Trimming took 5 bases from V and 2 from J, leaving 9 bases between them. The CDR3 is made up of 13 amino acids. This chain's CDR3 is CASSNRVNYGYTF. In DNA, the CDR3 is TGTGCCAGCAGTAACAGAGTCAACTATGGCTACACCTTC.

The chain combines TRBV5-1 with TRBJ1-2, with 8 bases identical to TRBD1. From germline, CDR1 is SGHRS and CDR2 YFSETQ. The V and J ends lost 4 bases and 2 bases, in that order; junction bases with no gene match: 7. The CDR3 consists of 15 residues. This CDR3 reads CASSPGGTGNYGYTF. The CDR3 DNA sequence: TGCGCCAGCAGCCCGGGCGGGACAGGAAACTATGGCTACACCTTC.

J is TRBJ1-4 and V is TRBV5-1, with TRBD1 identical over 7 bases. V lost 3 bases and J lost 11; bases outside the gene matches: 10. CDR3 size: 14 residues. In germline, CDR1 is SGHRS, CDR2 YFSETQ. CDR3 loop: CASSSFDRVDKLFF. The CDR3 DNA reads TGCGCCAGCAGCTCCTTTGACAGGGTTGACAAACTGTTTTTT.